These 19 T cell receptor beta chains were all obtained from the same sample, sequenced in a study of cytomegalovirus exposure and HLA in healthy donors. PCR involved 60 Vbeta and 13 Jbeta primers. Profiling relied on immunoSEQ multiplex PCR, and the TCRdb table lists in-frame clones only, not all of them. Of approximately 100,000 clones listed, less than 10% are singletons. Sequencing input: PBMCs. The receptors derive from a man over 45 in good health and CMV-seropositive.

In this sample, this clone turned up a few times. The rearrangement uses TRBV28 and TRBJ2-1; 8 bases agree with TRBD2. Germline V gene lookup returns CDR1 MDHEN and CDR2 SYDVKM. This CDR3 is 15 amino acids long. J lost 8 bases, V lost 4 bases, and 10 bases had no gene match. The CDR3 region has the DNA TGTGCCAGCAGTTCCCCCATCGCGGGAGGCTATGAGCAGTTCTTC. Translated, it gives CASSSPIAGGYEQFF.

This rearrangement joins TRBV29-1 to TRBJ2-1; 11 nucleotides line up with TRBD2. This CDR3 has 13 amino acids. The germline V gene has CDR1 SQVTM and CDR2 ANQGSEA. V lost 5 bases and J lost 13; bases outside the gene matches: 10. Here the CDR3 DNA reads TGCAGCGTTACGACTAGCGGGAAAGAGACCCAGTTCTTC. It is translated as CSVTTSGKETQFF.

V and J are TRBV20-1 and TRBJ2-1; D is uncertain. V lost 3 bases, J lost 5 bases, and 5 bases lay in between. CDR1 and CDR2 (germline): DFQATT, SNEGSKA (reference sequence). The CDR3 is made up of 11 amino acids. CDR3 residues: CSARRNNEQFF. CDR3 coding DNA: TGCAGTGCTAGGCGCAACAATGAGCAGTTCTTC.

Remarks on this clone: Here the CDR3 omits its conserved ending phenylalanine or tryptophan, so a read error is the likely source. Because the CDR3's place on the DNA is in doubt, the DNA is left out and the CDR3 is given as listed by TCRdb. Other DNA sequences from this sample encode an identical CDR3 as well. The genes are TRBV5-4 and TRBJ2-3; the table's D call, TRBD1, has no DNA check behind it. The CDR3 totals 15 residues, both ends included. Germline V gene data show CDR1 as SGHNT and CDR2 as YYREEE (reference sequence). The CDR3 spells CASSRAGTVTDTKYL.

The chain links TRBV7-3 to TRBJ2-2, with D hard to call. With 5 bases removed from V and 4 bases from J, the gap between germline ends came to 8 bases. The germline V gene encodes CDR1 SGHTA and CDR2 FQGTGA. The CDR3 loop spans 13 amino acids. CDR3 amino acids: CASSPMATGELFF. The CDR3 DNA reads TGTGCCAGCAGCCCCATGGCCACCGGGGAGCTGTTTTTT.

V and J are TRBV27 and TRBJ2-3, with 10 bases fitting TRBD2. The CDR3 is 15 residues long. V gave up 7 bases and J gave up 1 base; unmatched junction bases: 5. In germline, CDR1 is MNHEY, CDR2 SMNVEV (reference sequence). The CDR3 sequence is CASTWTSGGTDTQYF. The CDR3 DNA is TGTGCCAGCACATGGACTAGCGGTGGCACAGATACGCAGTATTTT.

This sequence joins TRBV28 and TRBJ2-2; 12 positions agree with TRBD2. The CDR3 covers 15 residues. From germline, CDR1 is MDHEN and CDR2 SYDVKM. J was trimmed by 6 bases and V by 6 bases; bases with no gene match: 5. Here the CDR3 reads CASRMGTSGPGELFF. In DNA form, the CDR3 reads TGTGCCAGCAGAATGGGGACTAGCGGGCCCGGGGAGCTGTTTTTT.

V is TRBV30 and J is TRBJ1-3, with 7 bases matching TRBD1. Germline values: CDR1 GTSNPN, CDR2 SVGIG (reference sequence). V shed 1 base and J 8 bases; nucleotides not matched to a gene: 14. This CDR3 has 16 amino acids. CDR3 coding DNA: TGTGCCTGGAGTGAGCCGGGAGCAGGGGGGACACACACCATATATTTT. This codes for CAWSEPGAGGTHTIYF.

In its sample, this clone was seen a few times. The chain links TRBV7-6 to TRBJ1-1; the D gene is possibly TRBD1 (5 bases). With 2 bases removed from V and 4 bases from J, the gap between germline ends came to 14 bases. The length of the CDR3 is 15 residues. CDR1 SGHVS and CDR2 FNYEAQ come from the germline V gene. CDR3 coding DNA: TGTGCCAGCAGCTTATTGTGGGGGGGGTCCACTGAAGCTTTCTTT. This translates into CASSLLWGGSTEAFF.

The sample holds a few counts of this clone. The chain combines TRBV11-1 with TRBJ1-1; possibly TRBD1 for D (6 bases). V was clipped by 4 bases and J by 6 bases, with 12 bases between them. CDR1 is SGHAT, CDR2 FQDESV, per germline (reference sequence). The CDR3 is made up of 13 amino acids. This CDR3 reads CASSSQNRAEAFF. The CDR3, as DNA: TGTGCCAGCAGCTCCCAAAACAGGGCTGAAGCTTTCTTT.

This clone has just a few counts. The V call is TRBV7-3, the J call TRBJ2-2; 7 nucleotides match TRBD1. Germline V gene lookup returns CDR1 SGHTA and CDR2 FQGTGA. The CDR3 covers 15 residues. The J segment lost 4 bases and the V segment lost 4 bases, leaving 6 bases of the junction unmatched. DNA of the CDR3: TGTGCCAGCAGCTCCACGAGGGGGCGCACCGGGGAGCTGTTTTTT. This encodes CASSSTRGRTGELFF.

This rearrangement joins TRBV28 to TRBJ1-4; D remains unclear. The CDR3 contains 13 residues. Germline lookup yields CDR1 MDHEN and CDR2 SYDVKM. V was pared by 10 bases and J by 2 bases, with 11 bases between. CDR3 DNA: TGTGCCACCTTAGAAACCACTAATGAAAAACTGTTTTTT. It translates to CATLETTNEKLFF.

Only a few counts were recorded for this clone. Other DNA variants within this sample encode the same CDR3. The V gene is TRBV6-1, the J gene TRBJ1-1; possible D gene TRBD1, 6 bases. V dropped 7 bases and J dropped 2 bases, with 14 bases sitting between them. This CDR3 has 14 amino acids. Germline V lookup: CDR1 MNHNS, CDR2 SASEGT. CDR3 amino acids: CASKTGFINTEAFF. The CDR3 coding sequence is TGTGCCAGCAAAACAGGGTTTATCAACACTGAAGCTTTCTTT.

Concerning this clone: One end of the junction fails to match germline, which may point to a read error. Other DNA sequences in the sample encode the same CDR3. The chain combines TRBV11-1 with TRBJ2-7, with a weak D call TRBD1 (5 bases). CDR1 is SGHAT and CDR2 is FQDESV in the germline V gene (reference sequence). The CDR3 is 14 amino acids. CDR3 coding DNA: TGTGCCAGCAGCTTTTCAGGGAACTCGCGCGAGCAATACTTC. This gives the protein CASSFSGNSREQYF.

The chain is built from TRBV7-9 and TRBJ2-5; D is ambiguous. The ends were cut back, 2 bases at V and 0 bases at J, with 7 bases in the middle. The CDR3 covers 14 residues. Germline CDR1 and CDR2: SEHNR and FQNEAQ (reference sequence). CDR3 protein: CASSLRLDQETQYF. As DNA, the CDR3 is TGTGCCAGCAGCTTACGCCTAGACCAAGAGACCCAGTACTTC.

This chain joins TRBV6-5 and TRBJ2-2; D not resolved. V shed 2 bases and J shed 7 bases, with 11 bases lying between them. The CDR3 spans 14 residues. Germline values: CDR1 MNHEY, CDR2 SVGAGI. CDR3 region: CASSYDPRYGELFF. The CDR3 DNA reads as TGTGCCAGCAGTTACGATCCGAGATACGGGGAGCTGTTTTTT.

This clone was observed at least ten times. The chain is built from TRBV2 and TRBJ1-1; D not certain. The CDR3 has 12 residues. V was shortened by 5 bases and J by 1 base, with 5 bases between the two germline ends. Germline assignment: CDR1 SNHLY and CDR2 FYNNEI. The CDR3 nucleotides read TGTGCCAGCAGTAGACAGAACACTGAAGCTTTCTTT. Residues: CASSRQNTEAFF.

This clone was picked up a small number of times. This chain uses TRBV6-5 with TRBJ2-1, with 9 bases that match TRBD2. There are 13 residues in the CDR3. Per the germline V gene, CDR1 is MNHEY and CDR2 is SVGAGI. V lost 11 bases and J lost 6; bases outside the gene matches: 8. The CDR3 nucleotides read TGTGCCTCAGCCGGGACTAGCCTCAATGAGCAGTTCTTC. Amino acid sequence: CASAGTSLNEQFF.

The chain links TRBV27 to TRBJ2-5; D not resolved. V lost 4 bases to trimming and J lost 3 bases, with 3 bases between them. CDR3 length: 11 amino acids. Germline V gene sequence: CDR1 MNHEY, CDR2 SMNVEV (reference sequence). The CDR3 protein is CASSSEETQYF. CDR3 nucleotides: TGTGCCAGCAGTTCGGAAGAGACCCAGTACTTC.